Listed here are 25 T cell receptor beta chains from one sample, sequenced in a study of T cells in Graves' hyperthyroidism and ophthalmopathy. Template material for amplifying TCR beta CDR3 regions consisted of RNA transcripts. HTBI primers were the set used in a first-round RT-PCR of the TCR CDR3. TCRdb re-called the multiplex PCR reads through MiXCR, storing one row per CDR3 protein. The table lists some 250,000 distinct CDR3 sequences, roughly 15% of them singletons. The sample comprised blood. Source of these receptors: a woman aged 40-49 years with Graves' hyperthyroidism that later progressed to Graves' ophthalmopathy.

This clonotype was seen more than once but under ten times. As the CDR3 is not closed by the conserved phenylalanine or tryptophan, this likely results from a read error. The CDR3 protein is CASSQGAGNQPQHL. The CDR3 DNA reads TGTGCCAGCTCACAGGGGGCAGGCAATCAGCCCCAGCATCTT. The chain has TRBV18 and TRBJ1-5; 7 positions agree with TRBD1. The CDR3 is 14 residues long. In germline, CDR1 is KGHSH, CDR2 LQKENI. The ends lost 4 bases at V and 2 bases at J; junction bases unmatched: 2.

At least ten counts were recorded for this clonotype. The CDR3 protein is CASSLGGPSYEQYF. The CDR3 nucleotides are TGTGCCAGCAGCCTCGGGGGTCCCTCCTACGAGCAGTACTTC. V gene TRBV3-1 combines with J gene TRBJ2-7; tentatively, D is TRBD2 (6 bases). There are 14 residues in the CDR3. V gave up 4 bases and J gave up 0 bases, with 10 bases separating them. CDR1 and CDR2 (germline): LGHDT, YNNKEL (reference sequence).

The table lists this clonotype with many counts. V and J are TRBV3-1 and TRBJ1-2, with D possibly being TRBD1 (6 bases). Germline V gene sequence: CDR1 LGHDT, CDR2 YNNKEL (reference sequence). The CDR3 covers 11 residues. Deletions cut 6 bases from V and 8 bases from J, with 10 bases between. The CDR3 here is CASSRGGGYTF. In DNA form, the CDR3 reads TGTGCCAGCAGTCGAGGGGGAGGCTACACCTTC. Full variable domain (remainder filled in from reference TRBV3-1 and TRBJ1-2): DTAVSQTPKYLVTQMGNDKSIKCEQNLGHDTMYWYKQDSKKFLKIMFSYNNKELIINETVPNRFSPKSPDKAHLNLHINSLELGDSAVYFCASSRGGGYTFGSGTRLTVV.

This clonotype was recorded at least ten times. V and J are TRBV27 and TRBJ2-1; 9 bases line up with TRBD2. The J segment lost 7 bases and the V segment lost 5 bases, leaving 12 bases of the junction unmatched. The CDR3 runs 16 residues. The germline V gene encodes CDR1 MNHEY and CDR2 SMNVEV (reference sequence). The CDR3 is CASSLTLAGAPNEQFF. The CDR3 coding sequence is TGTGCCAGCAGTCTAACCTTAGCGGGAGCACCGAATGAGCAGTTCTTC.

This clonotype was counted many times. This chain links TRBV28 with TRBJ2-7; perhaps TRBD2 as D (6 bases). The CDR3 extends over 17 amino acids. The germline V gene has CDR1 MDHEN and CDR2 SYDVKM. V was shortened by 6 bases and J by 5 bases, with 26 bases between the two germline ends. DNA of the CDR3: TGTGCCAGCAGACCACGATGGGGCCACGGGAGATCCCACGAGCAGTACTTC. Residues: CASRPRWGHGRSHEQYF.

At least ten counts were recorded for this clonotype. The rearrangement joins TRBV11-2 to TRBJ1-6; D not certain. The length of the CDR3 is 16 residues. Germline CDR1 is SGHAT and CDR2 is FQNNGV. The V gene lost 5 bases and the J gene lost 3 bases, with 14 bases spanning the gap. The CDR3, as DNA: TGTGCCAGCAGCCCCCGTCAGTCCGGCTATAATTCACCCCTCCACTTT. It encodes CASSPRQSGYNSPLHF.

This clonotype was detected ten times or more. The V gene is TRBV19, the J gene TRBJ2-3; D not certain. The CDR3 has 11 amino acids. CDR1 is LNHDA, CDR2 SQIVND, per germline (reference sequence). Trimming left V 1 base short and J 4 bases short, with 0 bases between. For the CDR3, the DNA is TGTGCCAGTAGTATAGCAGATACGCAGTATTTT. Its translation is CASSIADTQYF.

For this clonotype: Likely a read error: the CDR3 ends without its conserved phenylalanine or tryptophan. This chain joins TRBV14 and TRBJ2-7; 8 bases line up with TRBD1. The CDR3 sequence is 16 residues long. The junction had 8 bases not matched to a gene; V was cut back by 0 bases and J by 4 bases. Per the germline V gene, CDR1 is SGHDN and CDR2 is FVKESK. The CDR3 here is CASSQDWGQDAYEQYL. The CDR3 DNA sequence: TGTGCCAGCAGCCAAGATTGGGGACAGGATGCTTACGAGCAGTACCTC.

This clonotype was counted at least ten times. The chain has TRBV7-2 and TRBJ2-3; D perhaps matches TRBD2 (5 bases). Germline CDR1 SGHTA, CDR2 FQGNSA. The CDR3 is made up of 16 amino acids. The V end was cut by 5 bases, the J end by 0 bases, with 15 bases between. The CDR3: CASSPGPPGSTDTQYF. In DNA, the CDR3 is TGTGCCAGCAGCCCAGGACCCCCGGGAAGCACAGATACGCAGTATTTT.

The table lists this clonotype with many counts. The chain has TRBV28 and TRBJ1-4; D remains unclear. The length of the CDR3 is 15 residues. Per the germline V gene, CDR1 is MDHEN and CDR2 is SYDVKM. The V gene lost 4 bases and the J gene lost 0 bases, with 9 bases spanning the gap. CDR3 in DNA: TGTGCCAGCAGTTCCTCGACGGCAACTAATGAAAAACTGTTTTTT. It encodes CASSSSTATNEKLFF.

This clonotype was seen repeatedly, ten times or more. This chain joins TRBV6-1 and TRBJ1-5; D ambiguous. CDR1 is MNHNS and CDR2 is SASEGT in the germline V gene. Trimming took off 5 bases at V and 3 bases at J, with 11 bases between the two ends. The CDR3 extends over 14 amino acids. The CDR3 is CASSLGLNNQPQHF. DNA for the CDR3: TGTGCCAGCAGTCTAGGTCTAAACAATCAGCCCCAGCATTTT.

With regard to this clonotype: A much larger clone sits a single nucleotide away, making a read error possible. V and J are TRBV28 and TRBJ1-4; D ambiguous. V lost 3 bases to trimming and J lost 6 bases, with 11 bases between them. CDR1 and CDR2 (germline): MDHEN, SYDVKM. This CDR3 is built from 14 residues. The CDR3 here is CASSFGPRDEKLFF. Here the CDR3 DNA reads TGTGCCAGCAGTTTTGGGCCTCGTGATGAAAAACTGTTTTTT.

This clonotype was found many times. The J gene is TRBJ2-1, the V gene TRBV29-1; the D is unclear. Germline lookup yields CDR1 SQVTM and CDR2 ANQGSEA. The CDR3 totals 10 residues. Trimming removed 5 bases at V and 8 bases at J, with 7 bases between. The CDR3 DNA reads TGCAGCGTTTCTAACTATGAGCAGTTCTTC. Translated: CSVSNYEQFF.

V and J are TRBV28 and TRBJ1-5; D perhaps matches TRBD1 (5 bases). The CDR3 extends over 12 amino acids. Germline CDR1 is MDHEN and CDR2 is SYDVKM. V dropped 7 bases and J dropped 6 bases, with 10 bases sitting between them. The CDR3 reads CASTEGSQPQHF. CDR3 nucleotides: TGTGCCAGCACTGAGGGGAGTCAGCCCCAGCATTTT.

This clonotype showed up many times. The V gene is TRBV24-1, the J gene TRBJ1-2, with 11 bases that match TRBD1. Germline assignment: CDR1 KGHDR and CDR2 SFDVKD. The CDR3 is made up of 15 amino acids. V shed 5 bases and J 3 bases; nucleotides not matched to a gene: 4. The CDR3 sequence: CATSGGDRGDYGYTF. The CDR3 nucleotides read TGTGCCACCAGTGGTGGGGACAGGGGGGACTATGGCTACACCTTC.

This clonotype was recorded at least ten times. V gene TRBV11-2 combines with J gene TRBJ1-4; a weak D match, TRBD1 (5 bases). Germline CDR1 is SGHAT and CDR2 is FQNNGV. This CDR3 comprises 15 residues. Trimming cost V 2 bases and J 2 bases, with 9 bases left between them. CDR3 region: CASSLTTATNEKLFF. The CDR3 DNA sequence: TGTGCCAGCAGCTTAACGACAGCTACTAATGAAAAACTGTTTTTT.

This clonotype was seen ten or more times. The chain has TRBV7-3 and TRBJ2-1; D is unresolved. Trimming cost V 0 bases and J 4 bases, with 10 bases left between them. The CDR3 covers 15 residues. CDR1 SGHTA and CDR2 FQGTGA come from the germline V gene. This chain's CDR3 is CASSLTRQAYNEQFF. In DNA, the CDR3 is TGTGCCAGCAGCTTAACCCGACAAGCTTACAATGAGCAGTTCTTC.

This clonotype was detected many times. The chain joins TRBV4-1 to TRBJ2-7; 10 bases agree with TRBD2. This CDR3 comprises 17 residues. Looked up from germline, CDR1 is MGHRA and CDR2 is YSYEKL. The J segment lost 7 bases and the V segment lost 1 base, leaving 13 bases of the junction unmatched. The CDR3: CASSQVESGRASREQYF. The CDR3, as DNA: TGCGCCAGCAGCCAAGTGGAGAGCGGGAGGGCCTCTCGGGAGCAGTACTTC.

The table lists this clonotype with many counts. CDR3: CASSFPGTGQETQYF. In nucleotides, the CDR3 is TGTGCCAGCAGTTTCCCCGGGACAGGGCAAGAGACCCAGTACTTC. V is TRBV25-1 and J is TRBJ2-5; 9 bases are a match to TRBD1. There are 15 residues in the CDR3. With 5 bases clipped from V and 2 bases from J, the junction kept 6 bases outside the gene matches. In germline, CDR1 is MGHDK, CDR2 SYGVNS.

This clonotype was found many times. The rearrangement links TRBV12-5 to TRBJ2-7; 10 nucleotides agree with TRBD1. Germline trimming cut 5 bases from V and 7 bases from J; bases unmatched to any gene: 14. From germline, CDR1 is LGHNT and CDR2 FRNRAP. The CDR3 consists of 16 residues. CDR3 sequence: CASGASRQGALMEQYF. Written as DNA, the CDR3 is TGTGCTAGTGGTGCCAGCCGACAGGGGGCTTTAATGGAGCAGTACTTC.

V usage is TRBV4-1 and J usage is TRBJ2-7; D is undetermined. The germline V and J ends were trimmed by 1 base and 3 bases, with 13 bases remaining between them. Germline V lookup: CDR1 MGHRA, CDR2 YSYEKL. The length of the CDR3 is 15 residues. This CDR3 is CASSQVRTSFYEQYF. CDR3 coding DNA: TGCGCCAGCAGCCAAGTTCGAACATCGTTCTACGAGCAGTACTTC.

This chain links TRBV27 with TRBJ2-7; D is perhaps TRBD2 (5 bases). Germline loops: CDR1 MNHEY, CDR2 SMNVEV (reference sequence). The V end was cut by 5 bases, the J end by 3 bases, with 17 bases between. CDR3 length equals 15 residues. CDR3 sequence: CASSPRSAGVYEQYF. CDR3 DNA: TGTGCCAGCAGTCCCCGGTCAGCCGGGGTCTACGAGCAGTACTTC.

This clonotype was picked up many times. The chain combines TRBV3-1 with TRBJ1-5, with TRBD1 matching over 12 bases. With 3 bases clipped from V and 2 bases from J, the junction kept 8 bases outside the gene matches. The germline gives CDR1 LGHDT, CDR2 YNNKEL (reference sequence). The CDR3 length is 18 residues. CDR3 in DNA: TGTGCCAGCAGCCAGAAGCCGGGACAGGGGGCTCGCAATCAGCCCCAGCATTTT. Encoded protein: CASSQKPGQGARNQPQHF.

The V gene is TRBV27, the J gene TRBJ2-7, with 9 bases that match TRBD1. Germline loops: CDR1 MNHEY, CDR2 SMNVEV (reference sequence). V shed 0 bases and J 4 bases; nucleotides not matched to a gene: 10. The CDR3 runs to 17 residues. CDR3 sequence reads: CASSLSPPGQGPYEQYF. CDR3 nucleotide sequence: TGTGCCAGCAGTTTATCTCCGCCGGGACAGGGCCCATACGAGCAGTACTTC.

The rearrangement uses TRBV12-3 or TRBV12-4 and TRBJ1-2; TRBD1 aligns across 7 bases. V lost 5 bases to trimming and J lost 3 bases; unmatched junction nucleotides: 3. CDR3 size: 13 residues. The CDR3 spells CASSRQGHYGYTF. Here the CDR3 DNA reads TGTGCCAGCAGTAGACAGGGTCACTATGGCTACACCTTC.